Sequencing of this T cell receptor beta chain was carried out in a study of blood T cell repertoires in COVID-19. Overall study context: There were acute and convalescent COVID-19 samples, and they came from the United States, Italy and Spain. Sources were T cells, B-cell-depleted T cells, or PBMCs; the material itself was cDNA or gDNA.

Germline V gene lookup returns CDR1 SGHNT and CDR2 YYREEE (reference sequence). V was clipped by 0 bases and J by 3 bases; unmatched bases: 5. The CDR3 is 15 residues long. Under the authors' procedure: Amplification of reference gene primers provided the estimated nucleated cell counts. Sequencing used immunoSEQ multiplex PCR; TCRdb keeps in-frame clones, though not all of them. The D gene and trimming were derived from the DNA, and the V and J assignments and clone size from that table. Of about 100,000 clones in the sample, about 90% were seen once. The sample was peripheral blood. The rearrangement joins TRBV5-4 to TRBJ2-5; 7 nucleotides align to TRBD1. This TCR was sampled from a human donor in a cohort sampled during active COVID-19. The chain's CDR3 is CASSLGQGREETQYF. As DNA, the CDR3 is TGTGCCAGCAGCTTGGGACAGGGAAGGGAAGAGACCCAGTACTTC.